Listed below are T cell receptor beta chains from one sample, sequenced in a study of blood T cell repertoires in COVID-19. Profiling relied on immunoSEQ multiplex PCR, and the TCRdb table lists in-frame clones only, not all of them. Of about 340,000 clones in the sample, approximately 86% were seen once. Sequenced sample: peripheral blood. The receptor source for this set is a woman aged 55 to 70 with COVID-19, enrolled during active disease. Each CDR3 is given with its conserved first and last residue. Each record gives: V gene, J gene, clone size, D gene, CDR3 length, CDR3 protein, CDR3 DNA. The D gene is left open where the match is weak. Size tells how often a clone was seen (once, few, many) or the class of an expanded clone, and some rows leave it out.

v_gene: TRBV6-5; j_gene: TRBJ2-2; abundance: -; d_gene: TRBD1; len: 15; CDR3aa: CASSYWDSNTGELFF; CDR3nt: TGTGCCAGCAGTTACTGGGACAGCAACACCGGGGAGCTGTTTTTT
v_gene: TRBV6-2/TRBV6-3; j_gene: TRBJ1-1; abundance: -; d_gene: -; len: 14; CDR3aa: CASSLQGEVAEAFF; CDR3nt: TGTGCCAGCAGTTTACAGGGTGAGGTCGCTGAAGCTTTCTTT
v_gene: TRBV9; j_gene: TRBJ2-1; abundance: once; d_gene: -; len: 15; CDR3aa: CASSFRQARGNEQFF; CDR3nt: TGTGCCAGCAGCTTTAGACAGGCCCGGGGCAATGAGCAGTTCTTC
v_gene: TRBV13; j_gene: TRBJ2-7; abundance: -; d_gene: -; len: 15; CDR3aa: CASSFRDPKAGEQYF; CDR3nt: TGTGCCAGCAGCTTCCGGGACCCCAAAGCGGGCGAGCAGTACTTC
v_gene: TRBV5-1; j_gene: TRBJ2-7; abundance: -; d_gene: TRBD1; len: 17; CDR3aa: CASSLGWTGRSSYEQYF; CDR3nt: TGCGCCAGCAGCTTGGGGTGGACAGGTCGAAGCTCCTACGAGCAGTACTTC
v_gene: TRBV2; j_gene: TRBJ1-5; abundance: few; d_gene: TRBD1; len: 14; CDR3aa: CASSMGQGHQPQHF; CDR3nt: TGTGCCAGCAGCATGGGACAGGGACATCAGCCCCAGCATTTT
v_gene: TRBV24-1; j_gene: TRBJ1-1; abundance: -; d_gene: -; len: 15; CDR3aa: CATSDLRPRVTEAFF; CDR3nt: TGTGCCACCAGTGATCTGAGGCCCCGGGTTACTGAAGCTTTCTTT
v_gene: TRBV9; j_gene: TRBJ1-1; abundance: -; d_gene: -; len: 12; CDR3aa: CASSASVGEAFF; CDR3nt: TGTGCCAGCAGCGCTAGCGTAGGGGAAGCTTTCTTT
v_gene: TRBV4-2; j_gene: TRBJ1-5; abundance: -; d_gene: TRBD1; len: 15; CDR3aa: CASSQQGDSNQPQHF; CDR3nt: TGTGCCAGCAGCCAACAGGGGGATAGCAATCAGCCCCAGCATTTT
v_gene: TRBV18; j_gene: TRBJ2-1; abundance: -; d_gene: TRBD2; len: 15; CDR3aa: CASSRTSGGMYEQFF; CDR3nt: TGTGCCAGCTCTCGGACTAGCGGGGGTATGTATGAGCAGTTCTTC
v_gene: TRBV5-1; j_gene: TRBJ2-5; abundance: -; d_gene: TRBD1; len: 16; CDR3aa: CASSLAPGGAGETQYF; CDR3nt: TGCGCCAGCAGCTTGGCCCCAGGGGGCGCGGGAGAGACCCAGTACTTC
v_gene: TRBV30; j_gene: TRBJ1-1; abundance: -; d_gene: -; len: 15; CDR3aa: CAWSVRGGINTEAFF; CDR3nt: TGTGCCTGGAGTGTACGGGGAGGGATTAACACTGAAGCTTTCTTT
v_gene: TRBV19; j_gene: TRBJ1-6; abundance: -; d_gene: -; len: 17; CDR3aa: CASSIAGGSYYNSPLHF; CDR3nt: TGTGCCAGTAGTATAGCTGGAGGCAGCTACTATAATTCACCCCTCCACTTT
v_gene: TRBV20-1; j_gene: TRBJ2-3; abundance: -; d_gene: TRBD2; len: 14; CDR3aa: CSASTGGARDTQYF; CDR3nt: TGCAGTGCTAGTACGGGGGGGGCTAGAGATACGCAGTATTTT
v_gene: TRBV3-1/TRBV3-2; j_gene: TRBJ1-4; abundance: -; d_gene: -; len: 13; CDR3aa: CASSLGGWEKLFF; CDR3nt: TGTGCCAGCAGCCTCGGGGGGTGGGAAAAACTGTTTTTT
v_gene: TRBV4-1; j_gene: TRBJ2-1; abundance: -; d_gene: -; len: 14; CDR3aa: CASETSPRGNEQFF; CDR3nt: TGCGCCAGCGAAACTAGTCCCAGAGGGAATGAGCAGTTCTTC
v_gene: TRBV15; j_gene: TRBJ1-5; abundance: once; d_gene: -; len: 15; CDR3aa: CATSRDGVGNQPQHF; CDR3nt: TGTGCCACCAGCAGAGATGGAGTGGGCAATCAGCCCCAGCATTTT
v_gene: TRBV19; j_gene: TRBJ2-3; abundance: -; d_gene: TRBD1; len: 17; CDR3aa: CASSVGQGFTSTDTQYF; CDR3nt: TGTGCCAGTAGTGTTGGACAGGGCTTTACTAGCACAGATACGCAGTATTTT
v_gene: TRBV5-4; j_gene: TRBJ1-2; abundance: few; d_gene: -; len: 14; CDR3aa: CASSPPQRDYGYTF; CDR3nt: TGTGCCAGCAGCCCGCCACAGCGGGACTATGGCTACACCTTC
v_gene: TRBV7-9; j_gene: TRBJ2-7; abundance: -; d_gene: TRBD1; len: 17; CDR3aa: CASSLMDRGYGSYEQYF; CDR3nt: TGTGCCAGCAGCTTGATGGACAGGGGGTATGGCTCCTACGAGCAGTACTTC
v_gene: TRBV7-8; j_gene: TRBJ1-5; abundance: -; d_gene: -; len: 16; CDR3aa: CASSLVLGTSNQPQHF; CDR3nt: TGTGCCAGCAGCTTAGTTCTCGGTACTAGCAATCAGCCCCAGCATTTT
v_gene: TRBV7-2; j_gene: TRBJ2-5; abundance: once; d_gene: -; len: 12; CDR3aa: CASSPGQSLQYF; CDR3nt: TGTGCCAGCAGCCCTGGGCAATCCCTCCAGTACTTC
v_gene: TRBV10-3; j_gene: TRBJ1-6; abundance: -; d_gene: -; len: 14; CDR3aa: CAISEFSGNSPLHF; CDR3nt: TGTGCCATCAGTGAGTTTAGCGGCAATTCACCCCTCCACTTT
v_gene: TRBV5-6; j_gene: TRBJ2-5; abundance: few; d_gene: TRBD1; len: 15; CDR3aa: CASSSRLRDRETQYF; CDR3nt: TGTGCCAGCAGCTCCCGTTTAAGGGACAGAGAGACCCAGTACTTC
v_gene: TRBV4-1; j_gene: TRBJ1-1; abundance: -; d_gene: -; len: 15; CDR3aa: CASSRLIERLTEAFF; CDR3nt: TGCGCCAGCAGCCGCCTCATTGAGAGGCTGACTGAAGCTTTCTTT
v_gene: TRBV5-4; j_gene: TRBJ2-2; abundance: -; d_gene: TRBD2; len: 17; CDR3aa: CASSLGLAGGNTGELFF; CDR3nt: TGTGCCAGCAGCTTGGGACTAGCGGGCGGGAACACCGGGGAGCTGTTTTTT
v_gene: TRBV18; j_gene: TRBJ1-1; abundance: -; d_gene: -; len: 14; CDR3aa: CASSFDSFNTEAFF; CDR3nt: TGTGCCAGCTCCTTCGACAGTTTTAACACTGAAGCTTTCTTT
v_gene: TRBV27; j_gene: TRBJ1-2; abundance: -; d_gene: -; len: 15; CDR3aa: CASRRGGAGEYGYTF; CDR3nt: TGTGCCAGCAGGAGGGGGGGCGCAGGGGAGTATGGCTACACCTTC
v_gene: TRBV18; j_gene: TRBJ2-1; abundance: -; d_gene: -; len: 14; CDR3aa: CASSPAGNDNEQFF; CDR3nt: TGTGCCAGCTCACCGGCGGGGAACGACAATGAGCAGTTCTTC
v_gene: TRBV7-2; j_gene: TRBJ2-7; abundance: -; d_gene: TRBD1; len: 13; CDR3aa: CASSRGQFYEQYF; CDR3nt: TGTGCCAGCAGCAGGGGACAGTTCTACGAGCAGTACTTC
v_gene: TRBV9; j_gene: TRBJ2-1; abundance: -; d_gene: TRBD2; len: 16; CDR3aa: CASSESSGGVYNEQFF; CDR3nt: TGTGCCAGCAGCGAATCTAGCGGGGGCGTTTACAATGAGCAGTTCTTC
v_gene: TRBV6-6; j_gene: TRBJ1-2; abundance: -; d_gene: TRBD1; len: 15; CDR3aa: CASSRHRDRAEGYTF; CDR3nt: TGTGCCAGCAGCCGACACCGAGACAGGGCGGAAGGCTACACCTTC
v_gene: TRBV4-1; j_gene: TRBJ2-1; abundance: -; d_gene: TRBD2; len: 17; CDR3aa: CASSQAWTRPHNNEQFF; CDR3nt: TGCGCCAGCAGCCAAGCTTGGACTAGACCGCACAACAATGAGCAGTTCTTC
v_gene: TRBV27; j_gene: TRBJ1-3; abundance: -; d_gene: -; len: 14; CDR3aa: CASSTSSSGNTIYF; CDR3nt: TGTGCCAGCAGTACTTCCTCGTCCGGAAACACCATATATTTT
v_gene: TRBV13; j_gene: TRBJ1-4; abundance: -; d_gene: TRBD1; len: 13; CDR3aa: CASSPSTGEKLFF; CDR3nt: TGTGCCAGCAGCCCCTCGACAGGGGAAAAACTGTTTTTT
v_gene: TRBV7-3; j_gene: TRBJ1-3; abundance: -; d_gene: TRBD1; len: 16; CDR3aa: CASSSGQGTGGNTIYF; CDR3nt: TGTGCCAGCAGCTCCGGACAGGGGACGGGGGGAAACACCATATATTTT
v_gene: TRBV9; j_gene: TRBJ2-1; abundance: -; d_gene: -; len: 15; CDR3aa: CASSLQGQSYNEQFF; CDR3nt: TGTGCCAGCAGCCTTCAGGGGCAATCATACAATGAGCAGTTCTTC
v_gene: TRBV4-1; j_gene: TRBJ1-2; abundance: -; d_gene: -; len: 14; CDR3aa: CASSQAIVNYGYTF; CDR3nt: TGCGCCAGCAGCCAAGCGATAGTTAACTATGGCTACACCTTC
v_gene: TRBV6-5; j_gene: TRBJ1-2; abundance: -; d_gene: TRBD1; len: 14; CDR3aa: CASSYQQGADGYTF; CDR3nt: TGTGCCAGCAGTTATCAACAGGGGGCGGATGGCTACACCTTC
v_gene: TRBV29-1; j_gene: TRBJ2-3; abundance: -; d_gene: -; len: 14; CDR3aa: CSGSQGRRTDTQYF; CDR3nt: TGCAGCGGTTCCCAAGGGAGAAGGACAGATACGCAGTATTTT
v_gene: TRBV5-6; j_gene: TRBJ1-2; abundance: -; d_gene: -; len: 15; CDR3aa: CASSNDLTEAYGYTF; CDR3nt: TGTGCCAGCAGCAACGATCTGACAGAGGCCTATGGCTACACCTTC
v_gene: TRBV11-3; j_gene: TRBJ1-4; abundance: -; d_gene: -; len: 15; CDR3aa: CASSLDHGGHEKLFF; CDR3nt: TGTGCCAGCAGCTTAGATCACGGAGGGCATGAAAAACTGTTTTTT
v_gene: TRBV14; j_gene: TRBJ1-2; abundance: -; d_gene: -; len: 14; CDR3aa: CASSPTGPNYGYTF; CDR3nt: TGTGCCAGCAGCCCTACAGGCCCTAACTATGGCTACACCTTC
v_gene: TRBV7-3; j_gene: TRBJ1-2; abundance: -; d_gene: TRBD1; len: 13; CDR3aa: CASSRGQDYGYTF; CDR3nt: TGTGCCAGCAGCCGGGGACAGGACTATGGCTACACCTTC
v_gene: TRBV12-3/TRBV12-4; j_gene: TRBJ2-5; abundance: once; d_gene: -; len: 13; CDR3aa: CASKLPGQETQYF; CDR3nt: TGTGCCAGCAAGCTACCGGGCCAAGAGACCCAGTACTTC
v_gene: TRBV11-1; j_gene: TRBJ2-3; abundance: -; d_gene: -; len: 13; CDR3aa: CASSPLTADTQYF; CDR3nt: TGTGCCAGCAGCCCCCTTACGGCAGATACGCAGTATTTT
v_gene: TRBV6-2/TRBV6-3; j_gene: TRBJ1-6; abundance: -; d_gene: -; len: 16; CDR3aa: CASSQRGAGQNSPLHF; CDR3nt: TGTGCCAGCAGCCAACGGGGGGCAGGGCAGAATTCACCCCTCCACTTT
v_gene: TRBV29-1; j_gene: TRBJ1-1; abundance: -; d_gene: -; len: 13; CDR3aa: CSVELSQNTEAFF; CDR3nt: TGCAGCGTTGAATTGAGTCAGAACACTGAAGCTTTCTTT
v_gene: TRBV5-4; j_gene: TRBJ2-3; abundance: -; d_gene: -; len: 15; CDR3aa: CASSPGVGRTDTQYF; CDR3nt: TGTGCCAGCAGCCCCGGGGTCGGCCGCACAGATACGCAGTATTTT
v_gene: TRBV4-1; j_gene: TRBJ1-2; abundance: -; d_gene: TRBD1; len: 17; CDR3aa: CASSQEGVGQGAFGYTF; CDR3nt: TGCGCCAGCAGCCAAGAGGGCGTGGGACAGGGGGCTTTTGGCTACACCTTC
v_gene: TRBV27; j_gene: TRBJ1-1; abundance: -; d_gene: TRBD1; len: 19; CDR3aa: CASSFFHGTGEGYGTEAFF; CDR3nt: TGTGCCAGCAGTTTTTTCCATGGGACAGGGGAAGGTTACGGGACTGAAGCTTTCTTT
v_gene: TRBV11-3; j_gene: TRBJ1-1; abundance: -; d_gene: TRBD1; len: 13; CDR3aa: CASSLRDSTEAFF; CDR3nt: TGTGCCAGCAGCTTAAGGGACAGTACTGAAGCTTTCTTT
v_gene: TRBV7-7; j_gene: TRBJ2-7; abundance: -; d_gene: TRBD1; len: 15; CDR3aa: CASSLSGTGEGEQYF; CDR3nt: TGTGCCAGCAGCCTATCCGGGACAGGGGAAGGGGAGCAGTACTTC